This T cell receptor (beta chain) was documented in a study of blood T cell repertoires in COVID-19. Across the study: The cDNA or gDNA used as material had been derived from T cells, B-cell-depleted T cells, or PBMCs.

This CDR3 is 14 amino acids long. With V trimmed by 8 bases and J by 5 bases, 8 bases remained unmatched. Germline V lookup: CDR1 KGHDR, CDR2 SFDVKD. In the original analysis: Quantification of nucleated cells was approximated via reference gene primer amplification. The repertoire was sequenced with immunoSEQ multiplex PCR; TCRdb's copy has only in-frame clones and lacks some. D and trimming come from the DNA, and the V and J calls and clone size come from that table. The sample shows 250,000 to 350,000 clones, 70% to 90% of them seen only once. The chain carries TRBV24-1 and TRBJ2-7; the match to TRBD1 covers 10 bases. The receptor's source is a woman aged 25 to 39 with active or convalescent COVID-19. Sequenced input: peripheral blood. The CDR3 spells CATNSGTGDDEQYF. CDR3 DNA sequence: TGTGCCACCAACTCCGGGACAGGGGACGACGAGCAGTACTTC.